This TCR beta chain came from a study of lymphopenia after photon versus proton radiotherapy. The assay was immunoSEQ multiplex PCR, and TCRdb's table has in-frame clones only and misses some. The sample lists about 40,000 clones, around 86% seen once, with roughly a quarter in the top ten. This clone has more than one count but fewer than ten. What it binds is not known. Findings and caveats of the study: A bigger post-nadir fall in TCR diversity correlated inversely with survival time in deceased patients. Only patients who died were analyzed for survival; proton advantage is unproven. After the lymphocyte nadir, photon-treated repertoires showed oligoclonal expansion, especially of CD8+ Temra cells. Under photons, naive T cells and diversity fell while effector/memory populations rose.

This CDR3 spans 17 amino acids. Losses at the gene ends were 2 bases for V and 3 bases for J; bases not matched to a gene: 10. In germline, CDR1 is SNHLY, CDR2 FYNNEI. This TCR was recovered from a woman aged 70 to 79 with pancreatic cancer. The sequenced sample was peripheral blood, obtained from a patient treated with proton-based radiotherapy. This chain connects TRBV2 to TRBJ2-1, with TRBD1 identical over 7 bases. The CDR3 nucleotides are TGTGCCAGCAGTGAAAAAAAACAGGGGTATAGCTACAATGAGCAGTTCTTC. This codes for CASSEKKQGYSYNEQFF.